These T cell receptor beta chains were read from a single sample in a study of OX40 agonist ivuxolimab in advanced cancers. The protocol was immunoSEQ multiplex PCR, while the TCRdb copy is restricted to in-frame clones and leaves out a portion. The sample has 77,000 or so clones, roughly nine tenths seen once. Source: CD4+ or CD8+ T cells sorted from blood, taken in a trial of the OX40 agonist ivuxolimab. The receptors shown here come from an adult with an advanced solid tumor such as melanoma, head and neck, liver or kidney cancer. The CDR3 runs from the conserved cysteine through the conserved F or W. The order of the fields is clone size, V gene, J gene, D gene, CDR3 protein, CDR3 DNA. A D gene is named only where the DNA matches it firmly. Not every row has a clone size; where given, it reads once, few, many or a size class.

NA	TRBV7-9	TRBJ2-1	TRBD2	CASSLEREAYNEQFF	TGTGCCAGCAGCTTAGAGCGGGAGGCCTACAATGAGCAGTTCTTC
NA	TRBV7-9	TRBJ2-2	TRBD2	CASTSASGGNTGELFF	TGTGCCAGCACCTCGGCCAGCGGGGGGAACACCGGGGAGCTGTTTTTT
once	TRBV4-3	TRBJ2-3	TRBD1	CASSQGRGPGDTQYF	TGCGCCAGCAGCCAAGGTAGGGGGCCGGGAGATACGCAGTATTTT
NA	TRBV5-6	TRBJ1-2	NA	CASSPGGVGYGYTF	TGTGCCAGCAGCCCCGGGGGGGTTGGCTATGGCTACACCTTC
NA	TRBV28	TRBJ1-1	TRBD1	CASSLDRVRTEAFF	TGTGCCAGCAGTCTCGACAGGGTTCGCACTGAAGCTTTCTTT
NA	TRBV5-8	TRBJ2-7	NA	CASSFVDGGYSYEQYF	TGTGCCAGCAGCTTCGTGGACGGGGGTTACTCCTACGAGCAGTACTTC
NA	TRBV19	TRBJ1-3	NA	CAPRGTAGNTIYF	TGTGCACCCAGGGGAACGGCTGGAAACACCATATATTTT
NA	TRBV7-9	TRBJ1-3	NA	CASTNDSSGNTIYF	TGTGCCAGCACCAATGATTCTTCGGGAAACACCATATATTTT
NA	TRBV5-1	TRBJ2-5	NA	CASSLRETQYF	TGCGCCAGCAGCTTGCGGGAGACCCAGTACTTC
few	TRBV30	TRBJ1-1	TRBD1	CACHRQGRTEAFF	TGTGCCTGTCATCGACAGGGAAGGACTGAAGCTTTCTTT
NA	TRBV5-1	TRBJ2-2	TRBD1	CASNYRTGDTGELFF	TGCGCCAGCAACTATCGGACAGGGGACACCGGGGAGCTGTTTTTT
NA	TRBV7-2	TRBJ2-4	NA	CASSLKDFTYIQYF	TGTGCCAGCAGCTTAAAGGACTTCACGTACATTCAGTACTTC
NA	TRBV18	TRBJ1-3	TRBD1	CASSPPSPGGSGNTIYF	TGTGCCAGCTCACCACCATCGCCAGGGGGCTCTGGAAACACCATATATTTT
NA	TRBV6-5	TRBJ2-1	NA	CASSYSGWGQFF	TGTGCCAGCAGTTACTCGGGCTGGGGGCAGTTCTTC
NA	TRBV7-9	TRBJ1-1	TRBD1	CASSAGTGITEAFF	TGTGCCAGCAGCGCCGGGACAGGGATAACCGAAGCTTTCTTT
NA	TRBV11-1	TRBJ1-3	NA	CASSFGGAGNTIYF	TGTGCCAGCAGCTTTGGGGGAGCTGGAAACACCATATATTTT